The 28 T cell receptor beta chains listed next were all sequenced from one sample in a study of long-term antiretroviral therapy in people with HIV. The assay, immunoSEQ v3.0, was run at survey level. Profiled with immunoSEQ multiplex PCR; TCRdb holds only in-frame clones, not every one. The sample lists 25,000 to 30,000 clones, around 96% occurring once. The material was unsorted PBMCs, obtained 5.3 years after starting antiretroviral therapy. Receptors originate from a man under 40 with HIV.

The CDR3 reads CASSLGVDNEQFF. The CDR3 coding sequence is TGTGCCAGCAGCTTGGGGGTGGACAATGAGCAGTTCTTC. The chain has TRBV5-4 and TRBJ2-1; the D is unclear. Germline lookup yields CDR1 SGHNT and CDR2 YYREEE (reference sequence). The CDR3 is 13 residues long. Trimming removed 0 bases from V and 5 bases from J, with 6 bases in between.

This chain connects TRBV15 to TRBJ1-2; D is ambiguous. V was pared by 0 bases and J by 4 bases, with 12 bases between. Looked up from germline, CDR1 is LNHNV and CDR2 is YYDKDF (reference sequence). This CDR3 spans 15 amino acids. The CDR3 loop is CATSRDLGVSYGYTF. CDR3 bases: TGTGCCACCAGCAGAGATTTAGGAGTTAGCTATGGCTACACCTTC.

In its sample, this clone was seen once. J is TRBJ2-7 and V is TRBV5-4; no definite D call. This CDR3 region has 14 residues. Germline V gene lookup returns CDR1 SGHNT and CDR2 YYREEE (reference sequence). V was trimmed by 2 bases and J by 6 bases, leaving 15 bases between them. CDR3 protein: CASSLATSESEQYF. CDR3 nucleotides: TGTGCCAGCAGCTTAGCTACCTCCGAGTCCGAGCAGTACTTC.

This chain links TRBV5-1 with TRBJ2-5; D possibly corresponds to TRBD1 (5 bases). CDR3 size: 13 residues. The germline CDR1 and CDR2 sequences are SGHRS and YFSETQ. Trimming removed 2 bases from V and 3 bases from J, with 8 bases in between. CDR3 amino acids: CASSLPGKETQYF. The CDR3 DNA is TGCGCCAGCAGCTTACCAGGGAAAGAGACCCAGTACTTC.

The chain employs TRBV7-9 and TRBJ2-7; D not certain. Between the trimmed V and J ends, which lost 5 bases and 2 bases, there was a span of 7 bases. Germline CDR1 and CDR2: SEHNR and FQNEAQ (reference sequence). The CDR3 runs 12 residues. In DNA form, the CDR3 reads TGTGCCAGCAGCGTGGGAACCTACGAGCAGTACTTC. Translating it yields CASSVGTYEQYF.

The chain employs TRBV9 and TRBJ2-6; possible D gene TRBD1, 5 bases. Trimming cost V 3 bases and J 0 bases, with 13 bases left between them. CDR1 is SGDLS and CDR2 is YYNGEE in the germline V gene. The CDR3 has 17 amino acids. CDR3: CASSEGRLISGANVLTF. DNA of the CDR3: TGTGCCAGCAGCGAGGGGCGCTTGATCTCTGGGGCCAACGTCCTGACTTTC.

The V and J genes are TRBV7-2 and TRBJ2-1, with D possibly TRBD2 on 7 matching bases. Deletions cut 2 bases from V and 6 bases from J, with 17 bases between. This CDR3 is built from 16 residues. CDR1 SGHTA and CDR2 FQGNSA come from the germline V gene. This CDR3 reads CASSLNRAGASNEQFF. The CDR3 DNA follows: TGTGCCAGCAGCTTAAATCGGGCGGGGGCCTCCAATGAGCAGTTCTTC.

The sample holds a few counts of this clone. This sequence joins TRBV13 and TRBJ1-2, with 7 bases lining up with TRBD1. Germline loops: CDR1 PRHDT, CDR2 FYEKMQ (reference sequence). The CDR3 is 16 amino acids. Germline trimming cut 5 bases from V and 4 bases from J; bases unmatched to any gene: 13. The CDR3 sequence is CASSPAAAGGIYGYTF. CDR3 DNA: TGTGCCAGCAGCCCGGCGGCGGCAGGGGGTATCTATGGCTACACCTTC.

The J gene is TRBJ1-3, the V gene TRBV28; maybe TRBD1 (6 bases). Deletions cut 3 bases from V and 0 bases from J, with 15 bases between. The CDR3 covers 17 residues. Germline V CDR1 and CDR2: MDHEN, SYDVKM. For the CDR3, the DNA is TGTGCCAGCAGTTTTTTCGACAGGCCCTACTCTGGAAACACCATATATTTT. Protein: CASSFFDRPYSGNTIYF.

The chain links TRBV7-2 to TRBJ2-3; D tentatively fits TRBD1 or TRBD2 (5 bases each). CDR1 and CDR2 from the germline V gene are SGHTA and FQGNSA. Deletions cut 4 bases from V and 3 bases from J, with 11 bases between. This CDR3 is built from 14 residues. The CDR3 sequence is CASSWGEGTDTQYF. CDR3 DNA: TGTGCCAGCAGCTGGGGAGAGGGGACAGATACGCAGTATTTT. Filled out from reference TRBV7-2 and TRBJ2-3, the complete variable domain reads GAGVSQSPSNKVTEKGKDVELRCDPISGHTALYWYRQSLGQGLEFLIYFQGNSAPDKSGLPSDRFSAERTGGSVSTLTIQRTQQEDSAVYLCASSWGEGTDTQYFGPGTRLTVL.

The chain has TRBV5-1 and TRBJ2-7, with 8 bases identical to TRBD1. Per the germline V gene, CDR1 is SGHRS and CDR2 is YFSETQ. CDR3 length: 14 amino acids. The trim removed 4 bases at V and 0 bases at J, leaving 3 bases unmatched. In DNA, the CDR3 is TGCGCCAGCAGCACCGGACAGGGCTCCTACGAGCAGTACTTC. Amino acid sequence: CASSTGQGSYEQYF.

Written as DNA, the CDR3 is TGTGCCTGCGCCGACAGTAGATACGAGCAGTACTTC. This codes for CACADSRYEQYF. V and J are TRBV30 and TRBJ2-7; D is possibly TRBD1 (5 bases). The germline gives CDR1 GTSNPN, CDR2 SVGIG (reference sequence). V was cut by 6 bases and J by 4 bases, with 13 bases left in between. CDR3 size: 12 residues.

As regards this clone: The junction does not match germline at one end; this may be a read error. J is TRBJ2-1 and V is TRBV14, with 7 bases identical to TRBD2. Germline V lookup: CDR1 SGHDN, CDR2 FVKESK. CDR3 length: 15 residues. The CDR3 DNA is TGTGCCAGCAGGTACACTAGCGACCTGCTCAATAAGCAGTTCTTC. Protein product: CASRYTSDLLNKQFF. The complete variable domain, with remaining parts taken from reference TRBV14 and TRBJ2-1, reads EAGVTQFPSHSVIEKGQTVTLRCDPISGHDNLYWYRRVMGKEIKFLLHFVKESKQDESGMPNNRFLAERTGGTYSTLKVQPAELEDSGVYFCASRYTSDLLNKQFFGPGTRLTVL.

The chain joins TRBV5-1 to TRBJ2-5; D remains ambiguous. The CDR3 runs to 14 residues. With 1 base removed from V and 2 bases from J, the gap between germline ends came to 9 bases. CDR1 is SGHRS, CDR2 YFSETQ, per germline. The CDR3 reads CASSLKKGQETQYF. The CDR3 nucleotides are TGCGCCAGCAGCTTGAAGAAGGGACAAGAGACCCAGTACTTC.

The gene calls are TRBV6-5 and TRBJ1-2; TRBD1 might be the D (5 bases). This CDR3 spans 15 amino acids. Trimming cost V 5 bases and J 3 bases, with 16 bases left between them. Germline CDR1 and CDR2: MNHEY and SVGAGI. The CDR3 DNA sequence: TGTGCCAGCAGTCTGACAGACAGCTTGGACTATGGCTACACCTTC. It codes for CASSLTDSLDYGYTF.

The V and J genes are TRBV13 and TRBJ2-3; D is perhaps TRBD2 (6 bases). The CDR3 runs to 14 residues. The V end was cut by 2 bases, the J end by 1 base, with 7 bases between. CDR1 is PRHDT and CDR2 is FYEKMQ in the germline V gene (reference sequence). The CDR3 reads CASSLTSRTDTQYF. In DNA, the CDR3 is TGTGCCAGCAGCTTAACTAGCCGCACAGATACGCAGTATTTT.

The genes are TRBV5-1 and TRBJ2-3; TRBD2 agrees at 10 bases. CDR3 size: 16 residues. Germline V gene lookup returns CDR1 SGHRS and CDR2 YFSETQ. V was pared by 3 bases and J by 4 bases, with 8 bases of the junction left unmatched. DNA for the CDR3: TGCGCCAGCAGCTGGAGCGGGAGGGCGGGGCCAGATACGCAGTATTTT. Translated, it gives CASSWSGRAGPDTQYF. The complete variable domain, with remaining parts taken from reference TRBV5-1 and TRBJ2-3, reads KAGVTQTPRYLIKTRGQQVTLSCSPISGHRSVSWYQQTPGQGLQFLFEYFSETQRNKGNFPGRFSGRQFSNSRSEMNVSTLELGDSALYLCASSWSGRAGPDTQYFGPGTRLTVL.

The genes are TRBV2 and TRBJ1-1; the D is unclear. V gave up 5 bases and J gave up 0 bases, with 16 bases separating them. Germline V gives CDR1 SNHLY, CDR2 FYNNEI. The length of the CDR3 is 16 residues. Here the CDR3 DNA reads TGTGCCAGCAGTTCTACCCCGGGGAACGTGAACACTGAAGCTTTCTTT. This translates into CASSSTPGNVNTEAFF.

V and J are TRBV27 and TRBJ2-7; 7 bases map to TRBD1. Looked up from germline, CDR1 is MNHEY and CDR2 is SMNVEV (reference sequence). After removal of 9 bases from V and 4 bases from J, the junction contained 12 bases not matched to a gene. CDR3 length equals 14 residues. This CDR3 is CARSEGAPNYEQYF. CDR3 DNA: TGTGCCAGGTCTGAGGGGGCGCCTAATTACGAGCAGTACTTC.

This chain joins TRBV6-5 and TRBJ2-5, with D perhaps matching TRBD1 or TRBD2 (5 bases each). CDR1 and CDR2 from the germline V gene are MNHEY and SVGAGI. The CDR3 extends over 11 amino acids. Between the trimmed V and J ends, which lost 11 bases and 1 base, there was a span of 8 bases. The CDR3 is CAAGSQETQYF. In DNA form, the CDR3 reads TGTGCCGCAGGGAGCCAAGAGACCCAGTACTTC.

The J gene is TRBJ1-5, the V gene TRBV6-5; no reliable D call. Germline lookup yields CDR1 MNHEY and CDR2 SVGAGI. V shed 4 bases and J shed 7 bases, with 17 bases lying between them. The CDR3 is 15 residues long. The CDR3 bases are TGTGCCAGCAGTTCCGGCTCCCGGGGTGCCCAGCCCCAGCATTTT. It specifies CASSSGSRGAQPQHF.

CDR3 coding DNA: TGTGCCACCAGCATGGTTTCTGTGGAATGGGGGGGCTACACCTTC. Translation gives CATSMVSVEWGGYTF. The chain has TRBV15 and TRBJ1-2; TRBD1 might be the D (5 bases). The CDR3 totals 15 residues. V dropped 4 bases and J dropped 8 bases, with 20 bases sitting between them. Per germline, CDR1 LNHNV and CDR2 YYDKDF (reference sequence). Filled out from reference TRBV15 and TRBJ1-2, the complete variable domain reads DAMVIQNPRYQVTQFGKPVTLSCSQTLNHNVMYWYQQKSSQAPKLLFHYYDKDFNNEADTPDNFQSRRPNTSFCFLDIRSPGLGDTAMYLCATSMVSVEWGGYTFGSGTRLTVV.

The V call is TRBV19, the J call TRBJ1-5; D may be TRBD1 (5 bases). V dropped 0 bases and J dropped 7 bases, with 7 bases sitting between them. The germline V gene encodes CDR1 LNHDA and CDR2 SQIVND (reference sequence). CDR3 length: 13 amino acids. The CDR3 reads CASSIERGQPQHF. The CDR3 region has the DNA TGTGCCAGTAGTATAGAGCGGGGGCAGCCCCAGCATTTT.

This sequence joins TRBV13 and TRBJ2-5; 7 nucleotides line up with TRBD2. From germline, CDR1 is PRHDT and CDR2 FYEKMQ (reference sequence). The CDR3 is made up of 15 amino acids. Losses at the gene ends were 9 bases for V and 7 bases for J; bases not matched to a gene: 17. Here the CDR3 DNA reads TGTGCCAGTCGTCGGCGGGACTACACGCACGGGACCCAGTACTTC. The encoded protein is CASRRRDYTHGTQYF.

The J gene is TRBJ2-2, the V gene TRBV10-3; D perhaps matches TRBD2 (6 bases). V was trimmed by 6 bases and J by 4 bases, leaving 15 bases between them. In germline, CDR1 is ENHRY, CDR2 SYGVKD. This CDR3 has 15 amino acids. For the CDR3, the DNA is TGTGCCATCAGCGGAGGGACTGCCCCCACCGGGGAGCTGTTTTTT. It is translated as CAISGGTAPTGELFF.

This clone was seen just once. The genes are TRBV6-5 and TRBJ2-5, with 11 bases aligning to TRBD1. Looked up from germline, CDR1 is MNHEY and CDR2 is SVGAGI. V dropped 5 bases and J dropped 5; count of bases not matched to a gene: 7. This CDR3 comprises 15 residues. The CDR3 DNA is TGTGCCAGCAGTCACGGGACAGGGGGTTTGGAGACCCAGTACTTC. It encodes CASSHGTGGLETQYF.

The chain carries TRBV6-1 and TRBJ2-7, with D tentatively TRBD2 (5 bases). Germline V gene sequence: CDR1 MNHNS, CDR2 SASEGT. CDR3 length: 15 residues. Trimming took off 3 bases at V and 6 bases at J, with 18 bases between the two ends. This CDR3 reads CASSDDSSGPLEQYF. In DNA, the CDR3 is TGTGCCAGCAGTGACGACTCCAGCGGTCCGCTCGAGCAGTACTTC.

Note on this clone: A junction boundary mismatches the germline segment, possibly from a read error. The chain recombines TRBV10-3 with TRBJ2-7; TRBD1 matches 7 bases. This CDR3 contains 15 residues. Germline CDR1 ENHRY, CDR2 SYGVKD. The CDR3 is CASSYWPGGTYEQYF. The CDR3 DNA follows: TGTGCCAGCAGTTATTGGCCAGGGGGAACCTACGAGCAGTACTTC.